The T cell receptor (beta chain) described here comes from a study of control samples from healthy donors and cancer patients. Using immunoSEQ multiplex PCR, the repertoire was profiled, and TCRdb retains in-frame clones only, with some absent. Of approximately 93,000 clones in the sample, 85% to 90% were seen once. The V gene's germline CDR1 is MNHEY and CDR2 SVGAGI. The CDR3 runs 15 residues. V dropped 5 bases and J dropped 5; count of bases not matched to a gene: 9. This chain connects TRBV6-5 to TRBJ1-2, with 9 bases aligning to TRBD1. This TCR came from a woman in her fifties or sixties with colorectal cancer. Sequenced: PBMCs. The CDR3 nucleotides read TGTGCCAGCAGTCCACAGGGGGCAAATTATTATGGCTACACCTTC. Protein product: CASSPQGANYYGYTF.